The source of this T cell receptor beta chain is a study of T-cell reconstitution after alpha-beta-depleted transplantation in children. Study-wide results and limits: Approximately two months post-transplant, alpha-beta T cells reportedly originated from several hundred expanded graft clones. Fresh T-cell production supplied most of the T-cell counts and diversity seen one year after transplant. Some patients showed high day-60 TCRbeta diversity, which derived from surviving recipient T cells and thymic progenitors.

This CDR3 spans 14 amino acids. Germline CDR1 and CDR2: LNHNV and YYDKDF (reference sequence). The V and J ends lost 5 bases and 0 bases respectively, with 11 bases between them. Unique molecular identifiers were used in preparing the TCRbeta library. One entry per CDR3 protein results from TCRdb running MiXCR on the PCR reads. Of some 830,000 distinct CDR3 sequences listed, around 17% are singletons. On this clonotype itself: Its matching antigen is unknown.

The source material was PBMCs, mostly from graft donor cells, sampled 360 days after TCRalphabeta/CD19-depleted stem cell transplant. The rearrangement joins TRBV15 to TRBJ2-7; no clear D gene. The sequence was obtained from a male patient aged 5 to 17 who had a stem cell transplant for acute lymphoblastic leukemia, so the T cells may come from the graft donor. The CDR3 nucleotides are TGTGCCACCAGCCAATACCAAAGCTCCTACGAGCAGTACTTC. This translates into CATSQYQSSYEQYF.